A single T cell receptor beta chain is shown here with its context. The CDR3 covers 16 residues. CDR1 SGHNT and CDR2 YYREEE come from the germline V gene (reference sequence). Trimming took 4 bases from V and 5 from J; bases not matched to a gene: 9. This record comes from a study of T cells in localized non-small cell lung cancer. Only in-frame clones appear in the TCRdb table, and some are missing; sequencing was by immunoSEQ multiplex PCR. The sample holds 30,000 to 45,000 clones, over 85% seen once. The gene calls are TRBV5-4 and TRBJ2-3; the match to TRBD2 covers 11 bases. The specimen was peripheral blood, collected before any cancer treatment. This clonotype was sampled from a female donor aged 60 or older with stage I lung adenocarcinoma. CDR3 protein: CASSVSGGAFEDTQYF. In nucleotides, the CDR3 is TGTGCCAGCAGCGTTAGCGGGGGGGCCTTCGAAGATACGCAGTATTTT.